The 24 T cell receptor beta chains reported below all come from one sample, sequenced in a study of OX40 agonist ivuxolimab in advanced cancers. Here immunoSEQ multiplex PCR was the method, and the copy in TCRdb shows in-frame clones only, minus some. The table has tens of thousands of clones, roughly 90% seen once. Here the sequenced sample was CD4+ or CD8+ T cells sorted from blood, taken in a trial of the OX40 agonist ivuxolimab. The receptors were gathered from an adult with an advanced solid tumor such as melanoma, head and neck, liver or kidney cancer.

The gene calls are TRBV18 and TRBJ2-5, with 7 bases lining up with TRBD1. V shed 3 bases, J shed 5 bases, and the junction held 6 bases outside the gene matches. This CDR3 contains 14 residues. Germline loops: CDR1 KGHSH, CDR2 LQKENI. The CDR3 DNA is TGTGCCAGCTCACCGCTCAAGGGGGCCGAGACCCAGTACTTC. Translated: CASSPLKGAETQYF. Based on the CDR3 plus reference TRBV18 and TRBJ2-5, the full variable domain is NAGVMQNPRHLVRRRGQEARLRCSPMKGHSHVYWYRQLPEEGLKFMVYLQKENIIDESGMPKERFSAEFPKEGPSILRIQQVVRGDSAAYFCASSPLKGAETQYFGPGTRLLVL.

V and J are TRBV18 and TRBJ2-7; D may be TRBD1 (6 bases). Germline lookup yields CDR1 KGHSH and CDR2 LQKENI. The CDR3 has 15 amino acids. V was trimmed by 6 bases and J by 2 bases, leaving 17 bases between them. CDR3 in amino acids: CASSQSQGRTYEQYF. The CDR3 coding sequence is TGTGCCAGCTCCCAATCCCAGGGGAGAACCTACGAGCAGTACTTC.

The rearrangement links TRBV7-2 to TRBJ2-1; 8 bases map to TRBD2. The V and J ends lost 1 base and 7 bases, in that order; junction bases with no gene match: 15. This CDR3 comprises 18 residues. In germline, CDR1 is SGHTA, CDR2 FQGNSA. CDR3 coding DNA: TGTGCCAGCAGCTTAGGGCGGCGGGGTAGCGGGAACAGGAATGAGCAGTTCTTC. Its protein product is CASSLGRRGSGNRNEQFF.

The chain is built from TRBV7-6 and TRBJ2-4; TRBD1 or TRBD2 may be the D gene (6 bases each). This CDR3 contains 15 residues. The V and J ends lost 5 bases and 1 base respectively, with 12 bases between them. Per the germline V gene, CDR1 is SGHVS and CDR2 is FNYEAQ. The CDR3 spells CASSPLGGAKNIQYF. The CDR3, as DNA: TGTGCCAGCAGCCCCCTAGGGGGGGCCAAAAACATTCAGTACTTC.

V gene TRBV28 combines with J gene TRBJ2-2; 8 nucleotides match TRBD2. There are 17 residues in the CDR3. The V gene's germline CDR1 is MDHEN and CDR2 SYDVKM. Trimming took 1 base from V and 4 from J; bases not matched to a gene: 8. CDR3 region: CASSLSSGSKGTGELFF. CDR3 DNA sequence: TGTGCCAGCAGTTTATCCAGCGGGAGTAAGGGCACCGGGGAGCTGTTTTTT.

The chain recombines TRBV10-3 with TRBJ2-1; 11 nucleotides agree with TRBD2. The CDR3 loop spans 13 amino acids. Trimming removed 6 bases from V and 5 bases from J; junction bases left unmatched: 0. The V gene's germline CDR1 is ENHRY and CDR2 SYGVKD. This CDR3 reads CAIRTSGNNEQFF. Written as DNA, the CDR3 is TGTGCCATCAGGACTAGCGGGAACAATGAGCAGTTCTTC.

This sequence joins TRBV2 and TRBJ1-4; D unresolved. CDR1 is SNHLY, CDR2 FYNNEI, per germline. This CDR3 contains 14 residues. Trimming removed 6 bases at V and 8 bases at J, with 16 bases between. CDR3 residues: CASRVSGPGEKLFF. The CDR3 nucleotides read TGTGCCAGCAGAGTCTCCGGACCAGGAGAAAAACTGTTTTTT.

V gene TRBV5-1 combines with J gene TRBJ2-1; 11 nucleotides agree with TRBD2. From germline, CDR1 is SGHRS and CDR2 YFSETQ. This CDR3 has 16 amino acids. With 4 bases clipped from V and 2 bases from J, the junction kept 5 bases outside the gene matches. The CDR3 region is CASSTGTSGPYNEQFF. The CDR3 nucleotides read TGCGCCAGCAGCACGGGGACTAGCGGACCCTACAATGAGCAGTTCTTC.

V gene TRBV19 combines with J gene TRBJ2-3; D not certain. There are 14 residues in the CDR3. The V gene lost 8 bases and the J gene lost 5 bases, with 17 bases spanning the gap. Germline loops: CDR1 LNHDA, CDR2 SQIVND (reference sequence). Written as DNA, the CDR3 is TGTGCCAGTTCGACCGTAGATTGGGGAGATACGCAGTATTTT. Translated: CASSTVDWGDTQYF.

CDR3 in amino acids: CASTPPGGGNTIYF. In DNA, the CDR3 is TGTGCCAGCACCCCACCGGGAGGTGGAAACACCATATATTTT. The chain employs TRBV25-1 and TRBJ1-3; D is ambiguous. V lost 7 bases, J lost 3 bases, and 13 bases lay in between. This CDR3 comprises 14 residues. Germline CDR1 and CDR2: MGHDK and SYGVNS. Combining the CDR3 with reference TRBV25-1 and TRBJ1-3 gives the whole variable domain EADIYQTPRYLVIGTGKKITLECSQTMGHDKMYWYQQDPGMELHLIHYSYGVNSTEKGDLSSESTVSRIRTEHFPLTLESARPSHTSQYLCASTPPGGGNTIYFGEGSWLTVV.

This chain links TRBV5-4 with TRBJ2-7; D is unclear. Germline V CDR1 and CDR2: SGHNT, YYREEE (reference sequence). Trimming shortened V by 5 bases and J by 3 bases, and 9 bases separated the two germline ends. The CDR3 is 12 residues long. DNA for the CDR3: TGTGCCAGCAGGTCGGTGGGCTACGAGCAGTACTTC. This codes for CASRSVGYEQYF.

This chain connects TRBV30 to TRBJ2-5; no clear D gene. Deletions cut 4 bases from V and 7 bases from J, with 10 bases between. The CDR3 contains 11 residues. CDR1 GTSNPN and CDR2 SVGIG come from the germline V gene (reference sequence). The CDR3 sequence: CAWTIFRTQYF. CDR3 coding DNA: TGTGCCTGGACGATCTTTCGGACCCAGTACTTC.

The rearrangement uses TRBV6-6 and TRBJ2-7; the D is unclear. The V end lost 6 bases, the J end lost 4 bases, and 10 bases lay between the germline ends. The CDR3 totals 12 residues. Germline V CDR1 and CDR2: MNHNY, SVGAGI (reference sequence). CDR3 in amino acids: CASSPNEYEQYF. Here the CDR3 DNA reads TGTGCCAGCAGCCCCAATGAATACGAGCAGTACTTC.

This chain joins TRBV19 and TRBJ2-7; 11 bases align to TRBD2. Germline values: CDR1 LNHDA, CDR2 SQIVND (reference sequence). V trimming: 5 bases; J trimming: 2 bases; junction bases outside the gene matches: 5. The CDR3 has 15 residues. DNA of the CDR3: TGTGCCAGTAGTTCCGCTAGCGGGAGGACCTACGAGCAGTACTTC. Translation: CASSSASGRTYEQYF.

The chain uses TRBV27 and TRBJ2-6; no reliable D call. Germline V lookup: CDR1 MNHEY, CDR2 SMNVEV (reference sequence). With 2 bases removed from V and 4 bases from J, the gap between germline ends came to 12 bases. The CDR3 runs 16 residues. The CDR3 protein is CASSLQALSGANVLTF. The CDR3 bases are TGTGCCAGCAGTTTACAGGCGCTAAGCGGGGCCAACGTCCTGACTTTC.

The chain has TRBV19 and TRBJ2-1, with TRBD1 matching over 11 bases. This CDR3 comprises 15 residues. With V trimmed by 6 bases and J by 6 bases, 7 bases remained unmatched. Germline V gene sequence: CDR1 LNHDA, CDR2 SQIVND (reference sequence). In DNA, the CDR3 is TGTGCCAGTAGCAGTAGGGGACAGGGGGTCAATGAGCAGTTCTTC. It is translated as CASSSRGQGVNEQFF.

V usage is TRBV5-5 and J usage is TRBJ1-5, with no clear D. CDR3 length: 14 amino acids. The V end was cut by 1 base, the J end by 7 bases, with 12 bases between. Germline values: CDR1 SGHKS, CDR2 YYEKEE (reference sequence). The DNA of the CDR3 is TGTGCCAGCAGCTTGATCGGGCTAGGGCAGCCCCAGCATTTT. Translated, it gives CASSLIGLGQPQHF.

CDR3 sequence reads: CASSLGTAGNTIYF. CDR3 coding DNA: TGTGCCAGCAGCTTAGGGACAGCGGGAAACACCATATATTTT. The chain couples TRBV7-2 to TRBJ1-3; D is possibly TRBD1 (6 bases). CDR1 is SGHTA, CDR2 FQGNSA, per germline. The CDR3 contains 14 residues. V lost 1 base and J lost 4, with 8 bases in between. Full variable domain (rest looked up from reference TRBV7-2 and TRBJ1-3): GAGVSQSPSNKVTEKGKDVELRCDPISGHTALYWYRQSLGQGLEFLIYFQGNSAPDKSGLPSDRFSAERTGGSVSTLTIQRTQQEDSAVYLCASSLGTAGNTIYFGEGSWLTVV.

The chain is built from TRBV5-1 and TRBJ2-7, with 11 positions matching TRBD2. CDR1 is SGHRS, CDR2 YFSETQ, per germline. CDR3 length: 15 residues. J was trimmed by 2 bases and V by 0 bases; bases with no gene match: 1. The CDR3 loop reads CASSLELAGAYEQYF. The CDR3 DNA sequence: TGCGCCAGCAGCTTGGAACTAGCGGGGGCCTACGAGCAGTACTTC.

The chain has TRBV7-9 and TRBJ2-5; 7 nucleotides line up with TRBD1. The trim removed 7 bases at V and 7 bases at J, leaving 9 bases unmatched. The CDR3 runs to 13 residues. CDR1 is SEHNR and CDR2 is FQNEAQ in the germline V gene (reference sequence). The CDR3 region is CASTPGQRRTQYF. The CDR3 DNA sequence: TGTGCCAGCACCCCGGGACAGCGAAGGACCCAGTACTTC.

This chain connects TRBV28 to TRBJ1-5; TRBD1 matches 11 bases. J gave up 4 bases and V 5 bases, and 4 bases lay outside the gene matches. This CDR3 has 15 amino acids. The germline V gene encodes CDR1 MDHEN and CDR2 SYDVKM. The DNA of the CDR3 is TGTGCCAGCAGTGTCGGGACAGGGGGGAATCAGCCCCAGCATTTT. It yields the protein CASSVGTGGNQPQHF.

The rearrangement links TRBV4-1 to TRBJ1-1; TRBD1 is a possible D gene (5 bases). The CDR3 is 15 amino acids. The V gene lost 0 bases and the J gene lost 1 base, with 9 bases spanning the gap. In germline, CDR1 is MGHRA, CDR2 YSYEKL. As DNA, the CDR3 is TGCGCCAGCAGCCAAGATCGACAGCCGAACACTGAAGCTTTCTTT. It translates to CASSQDRQPNTEAFF.

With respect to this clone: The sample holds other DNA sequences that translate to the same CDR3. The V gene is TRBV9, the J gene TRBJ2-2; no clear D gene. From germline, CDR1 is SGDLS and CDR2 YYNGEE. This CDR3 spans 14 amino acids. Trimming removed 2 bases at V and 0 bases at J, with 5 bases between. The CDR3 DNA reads TGTGCCAGCAGCGTCGTCTCGAACACCGGGGAGCTGTTTTTT. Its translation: CASSVVSNTGELFF.

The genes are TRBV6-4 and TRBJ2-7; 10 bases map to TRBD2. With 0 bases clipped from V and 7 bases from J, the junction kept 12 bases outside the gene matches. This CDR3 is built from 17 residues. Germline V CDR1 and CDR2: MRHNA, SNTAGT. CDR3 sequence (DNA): TGTGCCAGCAGTGACTCGATCTCGAGCGGGAGGGACGTAGAGCAGTACTTC. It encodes CASSDSISSGRDVEQYF.